This T cell receptor (beta chain) stems from a study of beta chain features in type 1 diabetes. Study at large: The study examined 107,917,701 sorted cells across all samples.

Every isolated RNA sample was fully reverse transcribed, so sequencing captured expressed TCRB transcripts. Sequencing used immunoSEQ multiplex PCR; TCRdb keeps in-frame clones, though not all of them. The data contain some 44,000 clones, around 50% of them seen just once; the ten biggest clones take up over 2%. This clone came up a few times. Researchers reported sorting CD4+ naive, central memory, regulatory and stem cell-like memory cells via CD45RO/CCR7/CD25/CD127/CD95/CD27. In germline, CDR1 is SGHRS, CDR2 YFSETQ. The CDR3 has 16 residues. J lost 4 bases, V lost 0 bases, and 3 bases had no gene match.

The V call is TRBV5-1, the J call TRBJ2-2, with TRBD1 identical over 10 bases. Sequencing was done on a sample of Tregs from blood. The clonotype originates from a woman aged 18 to 35 in good health. The CDR3 sequence is CASSLGQGAFTGELFF. The CDR3 DNA reads as TGCGCCAGCAGCTTGGGACAGGGGGCGTTCACCGGGGAGCTGTTTTTT.